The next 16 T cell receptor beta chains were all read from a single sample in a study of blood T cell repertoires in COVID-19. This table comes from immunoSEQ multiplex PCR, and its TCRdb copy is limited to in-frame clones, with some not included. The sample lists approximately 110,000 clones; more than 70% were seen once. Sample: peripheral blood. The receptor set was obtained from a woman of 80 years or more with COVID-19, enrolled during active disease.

CDR3 coding DNA: TGTGCCAGCAGTCACCCCCGGGCGGGGGTAAGCTCGCTAACGAACACCGGGGAGCTGTTTTTT. The encoded protein is CASSHPRAGVSSLTNTGELFF. The V call is TRBV2, the J call TRBJ2-2; TRBD2 aligns across 7 bases. CDR1 is SNHLY and CDR2 is FYNNEI in the germline V gene. The CDR3 totals 21 residues. J gave up 0 bases and V 5 bases, and 21 bases lay outside the gene matches.

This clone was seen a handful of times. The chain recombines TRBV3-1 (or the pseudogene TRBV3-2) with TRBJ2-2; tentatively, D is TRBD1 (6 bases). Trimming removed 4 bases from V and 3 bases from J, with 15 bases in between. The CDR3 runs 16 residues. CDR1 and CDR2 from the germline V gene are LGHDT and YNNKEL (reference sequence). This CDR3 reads CASSRDISLHTGELFF. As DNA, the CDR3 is TGTGCCAGCAGCCGGGACATCTCATTGCACACCGGGGAGCTGTTTTTT.

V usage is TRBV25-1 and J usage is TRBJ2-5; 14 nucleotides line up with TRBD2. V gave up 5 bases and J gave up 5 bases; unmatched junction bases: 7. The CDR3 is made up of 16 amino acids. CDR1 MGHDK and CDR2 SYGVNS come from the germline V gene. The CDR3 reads CASSNPGLAGVETQYF. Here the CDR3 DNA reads TGTGCCAGCAGTAATCCGGGACTAGCGGGAGTGGAGACCCAGTACTTC.

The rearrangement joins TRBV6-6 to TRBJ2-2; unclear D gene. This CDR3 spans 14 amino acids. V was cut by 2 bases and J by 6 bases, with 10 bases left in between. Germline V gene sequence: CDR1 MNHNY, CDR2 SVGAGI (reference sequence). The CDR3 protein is CASSYDYTSGELFF. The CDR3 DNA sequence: TGTGCCAGCAGTTACGATTACACGTCCGGGGAGCTGTTTTTT.

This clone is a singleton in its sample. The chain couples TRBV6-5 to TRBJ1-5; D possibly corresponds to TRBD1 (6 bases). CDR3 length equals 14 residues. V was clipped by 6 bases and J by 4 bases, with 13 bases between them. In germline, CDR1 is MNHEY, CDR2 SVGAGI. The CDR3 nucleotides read TGTGCCAGCAGACAGGGCCTACTTAATCAGCCCCAGCATTTT. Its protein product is CASRQGLLNQPQHF.

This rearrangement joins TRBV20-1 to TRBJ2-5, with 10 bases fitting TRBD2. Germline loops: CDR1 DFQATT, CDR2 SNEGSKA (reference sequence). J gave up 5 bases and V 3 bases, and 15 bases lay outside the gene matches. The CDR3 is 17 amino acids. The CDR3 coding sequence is TGCAGTGCTAGTACCGACTCAGCGGGAGGGCCATCGGAGACCCAGTACTTC. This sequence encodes CSASTDSAGGPSETQYF.

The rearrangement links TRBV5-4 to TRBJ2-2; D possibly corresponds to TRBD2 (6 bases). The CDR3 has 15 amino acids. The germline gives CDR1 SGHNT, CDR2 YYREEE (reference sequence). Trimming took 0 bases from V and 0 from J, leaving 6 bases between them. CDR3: CASSLGLANTGELFF. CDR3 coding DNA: TGTGCCAGCAGCTTGGGACTAGCGAACACCGGGGAGCTGTTTTTT. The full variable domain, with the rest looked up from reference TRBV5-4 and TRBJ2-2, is ETGVTQSPTHLIKTRGQQVTLRCSSQSGHNTVSWYQQALGQGPQFIFQYYREEENGRGNFPPRFSGLQFPNYSSELNVNALELDDSALYLCASSLGLANTGELFFGEGSRLTVL.

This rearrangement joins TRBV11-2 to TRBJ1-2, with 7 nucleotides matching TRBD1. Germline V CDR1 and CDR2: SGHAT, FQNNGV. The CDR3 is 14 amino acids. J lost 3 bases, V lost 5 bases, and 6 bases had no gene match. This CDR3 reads CASSPTGQDYGYTF. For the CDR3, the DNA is TGTGCCAGCAGCCCAACCGGACAGGACTATGGCTACACCTTC.

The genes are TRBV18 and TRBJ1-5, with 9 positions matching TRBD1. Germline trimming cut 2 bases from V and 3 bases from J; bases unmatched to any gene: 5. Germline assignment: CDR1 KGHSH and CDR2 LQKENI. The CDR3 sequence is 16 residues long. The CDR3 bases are TGTGCCAGCTCACCAGGGACAGGGACTTACAATCAGCCCCAGCATTTT. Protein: CASSPGTGTYNQPQHF.

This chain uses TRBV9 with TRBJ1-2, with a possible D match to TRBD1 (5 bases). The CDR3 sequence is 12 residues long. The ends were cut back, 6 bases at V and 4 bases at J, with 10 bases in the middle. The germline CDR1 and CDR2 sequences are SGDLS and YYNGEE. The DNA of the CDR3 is TGTGCCAGCACTGCGGACATCTATGGCTACACCTTC. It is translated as CASTADIYGYTF.

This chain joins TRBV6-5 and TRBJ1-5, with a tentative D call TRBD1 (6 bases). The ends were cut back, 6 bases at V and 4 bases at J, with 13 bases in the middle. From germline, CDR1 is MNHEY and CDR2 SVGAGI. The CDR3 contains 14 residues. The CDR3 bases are TGTGCCAGCAGATCGGACAGACAGAATCAGCCCCAGCATTTT. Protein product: CASRSDRQNQPQHF.

The chain's CDR3 is CASSFPGRDEQYF. The DNA of the CDR3 is TGTGCCAGCAGCTTCCCCGGCCGGGACGAGCAGTACTTC. The chain has TRBV5-4 and TRBJ2-7; D is unresolved. Germline lookup yields CDR1 SGHNT and CDR2 YYREEE (reference sequence). The CDR3 length is 13 residues. V gave up 2 bases and J gave up 5 bases, with 11 bases separating them.

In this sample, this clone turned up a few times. CDR3 nucleotide sequence: TGTGCCAGCAGCGGGGCATGGGGGAACACTGAAGCTTTCTTT. Residues: CASSGAWGNTEAFF. This rearrangement joins TRBV3-1 (or the pseudogene TRBV3-2) to TRBJ1-1; possibly TRBD1 for D (5 bases). This CDR3 is built from 14 residues. Between the trimmed V and J ends, which lost 5 bases and 1 base, there was a span of 11 bases. From germline, CDR1 is LGHDT and CDR2 YNNKEL (reference sequence).

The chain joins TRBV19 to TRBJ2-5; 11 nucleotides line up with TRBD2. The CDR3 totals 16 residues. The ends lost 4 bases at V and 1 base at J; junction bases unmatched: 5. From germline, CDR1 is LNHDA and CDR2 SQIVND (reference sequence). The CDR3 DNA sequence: TGTGCCAGTAGTACTCTGACTAGCGGGACCCAAGAGACCCAGTACTTC. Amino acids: CASSTLTSGTQETQYF.

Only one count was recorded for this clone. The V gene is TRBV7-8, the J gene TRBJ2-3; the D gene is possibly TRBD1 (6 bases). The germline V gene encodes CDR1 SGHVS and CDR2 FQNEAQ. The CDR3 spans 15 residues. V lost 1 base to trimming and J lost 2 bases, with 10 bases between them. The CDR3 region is CASSLGNRATDTQYF. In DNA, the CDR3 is TGTGCCAGCAGCTTAGGAAACAGGGCCACAGATACGCAGTATTTT.

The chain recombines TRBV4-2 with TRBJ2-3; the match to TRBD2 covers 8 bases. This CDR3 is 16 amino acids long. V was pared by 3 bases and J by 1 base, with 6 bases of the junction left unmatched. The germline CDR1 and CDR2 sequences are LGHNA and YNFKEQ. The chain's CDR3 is CASSQRRAGGTDTQYF. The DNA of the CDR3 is TGTGCCAGCAGCCAGAGGAGAGCGGGAGGCACAGATACGCAGTATTTT.